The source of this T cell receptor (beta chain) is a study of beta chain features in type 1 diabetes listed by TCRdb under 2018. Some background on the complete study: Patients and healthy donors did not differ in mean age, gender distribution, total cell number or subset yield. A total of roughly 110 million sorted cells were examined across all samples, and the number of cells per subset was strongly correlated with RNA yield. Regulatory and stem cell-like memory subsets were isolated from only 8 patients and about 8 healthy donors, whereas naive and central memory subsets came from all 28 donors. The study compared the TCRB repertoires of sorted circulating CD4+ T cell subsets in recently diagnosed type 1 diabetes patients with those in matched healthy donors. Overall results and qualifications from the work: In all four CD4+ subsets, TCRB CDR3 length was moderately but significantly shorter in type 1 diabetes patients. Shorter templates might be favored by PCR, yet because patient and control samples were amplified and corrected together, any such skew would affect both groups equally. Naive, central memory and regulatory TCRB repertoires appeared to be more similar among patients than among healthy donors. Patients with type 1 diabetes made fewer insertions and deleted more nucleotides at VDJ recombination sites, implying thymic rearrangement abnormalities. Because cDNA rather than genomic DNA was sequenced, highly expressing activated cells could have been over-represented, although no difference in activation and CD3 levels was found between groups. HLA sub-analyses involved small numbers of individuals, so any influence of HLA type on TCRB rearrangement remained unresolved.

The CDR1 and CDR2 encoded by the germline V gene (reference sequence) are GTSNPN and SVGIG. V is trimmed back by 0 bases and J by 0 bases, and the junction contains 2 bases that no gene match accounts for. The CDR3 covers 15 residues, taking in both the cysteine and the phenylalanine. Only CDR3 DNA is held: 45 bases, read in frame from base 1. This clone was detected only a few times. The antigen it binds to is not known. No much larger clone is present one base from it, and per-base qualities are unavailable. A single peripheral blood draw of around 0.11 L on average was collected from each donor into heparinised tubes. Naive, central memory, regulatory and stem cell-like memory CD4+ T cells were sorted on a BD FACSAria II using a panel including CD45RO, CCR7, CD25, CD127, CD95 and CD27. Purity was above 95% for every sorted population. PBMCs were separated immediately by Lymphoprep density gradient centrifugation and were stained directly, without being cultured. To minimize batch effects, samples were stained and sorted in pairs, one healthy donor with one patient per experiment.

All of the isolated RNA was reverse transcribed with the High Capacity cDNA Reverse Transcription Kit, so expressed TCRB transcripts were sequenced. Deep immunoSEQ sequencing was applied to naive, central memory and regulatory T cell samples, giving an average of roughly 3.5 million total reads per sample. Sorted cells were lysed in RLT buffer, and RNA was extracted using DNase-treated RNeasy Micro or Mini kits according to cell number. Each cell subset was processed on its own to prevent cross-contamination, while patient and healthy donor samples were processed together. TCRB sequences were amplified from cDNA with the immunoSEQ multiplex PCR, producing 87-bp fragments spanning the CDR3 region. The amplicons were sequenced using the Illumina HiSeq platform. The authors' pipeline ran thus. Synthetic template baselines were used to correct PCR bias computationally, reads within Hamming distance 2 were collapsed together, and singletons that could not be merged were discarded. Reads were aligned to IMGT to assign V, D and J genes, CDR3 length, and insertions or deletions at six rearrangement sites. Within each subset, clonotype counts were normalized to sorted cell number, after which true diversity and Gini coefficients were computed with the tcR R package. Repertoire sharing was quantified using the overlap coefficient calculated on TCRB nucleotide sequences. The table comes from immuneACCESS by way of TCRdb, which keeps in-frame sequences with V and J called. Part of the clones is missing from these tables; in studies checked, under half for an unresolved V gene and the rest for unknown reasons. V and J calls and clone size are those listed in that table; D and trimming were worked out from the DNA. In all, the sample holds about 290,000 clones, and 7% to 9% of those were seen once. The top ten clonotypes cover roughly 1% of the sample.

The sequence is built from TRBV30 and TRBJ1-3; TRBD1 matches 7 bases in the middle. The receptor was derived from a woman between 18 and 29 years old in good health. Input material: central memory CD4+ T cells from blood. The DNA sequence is TGTGCCTGGAGTGTACAGGGGAGCTCTGGAAACACCATATATTTT. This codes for CAWSVQGSSGNTIYF.